This is a list of T cell receptor beta chains from one sample in a study of T cell responses to AZD1222 COVID-19 vaccine. Using immunoSEQ multiplex PCR, the repertoire was profiled, and TCRdb retains in-frame clones only, with some absent. The repertoire holds some 83,000 clones, with around 89% as singletons. Sequences were derived from peripheral blood, sampled on day 0 of AZD1222 vaccination. The receptors come from an adult in good health. Each CDR3 is given with its conserved first and last residue. The D gene is left open where the match is weak. The size entry is marked missing in some rows and otherwise reads once, few, many or a size class.

TRBD2,TRBJ2-7,TRBV28,NA,CASSFGLAGLTTYEQYF,TGTGCCAGCAGTTTCGGGCTAGCGGGACTTACAACCTACGAGCAGTACTTC
NA,TRBJ2-1,TRBV7-2,NA,CASSKRGSSYNEQFF,TGTGCCAGCAGCAAACGGGGAAGCTCCTACAATGAGCAGTTCTTC
TRBD1,TRBJ2-3,TRBV11-2,NA,CASSRLGGQGIDTQYF,TGTGCCAGCAGCCGATTAGGGGGACAGGGGATCGATACGCAGTATTTT
TRBD1,TRBJ1-4,TRBV6-1,NA,CASSEKGQGRLVEKLFF,TGTGCCAGCAGTGAAAAGGGACAGGGTAGATTGGTTGAAAAACTGTTTTTT
TRBD1,TRBJ1-6,TRBV3-1/TRBV3-2,NA,CASSALTGDNSPLHF,TGTGCCAGCAGTGCGCTGACAGGGGATAATTCACCCCTCCACTTT
NA,TRBJ1-3,TRBV15,once,CATSRSSRNTIYF,TGTGCCACCAGCAGATCAAGTCGCAACACCATATATTTT
NA,TRBJ1-5,TRBV10-2,NA,CASSVTEGQPQHF,TGCGCCAGCAGTGTGACAGAAGGTCAGCCCCAGCATTTT
NA,TRBJ1-2,TRBV18,NA,CASSPGPTYGYTF,TGTGCCAGCTCACCGGGACCGACCTATGGCTACACCTTC
TRBD1,TRBJ1-4,TRBV7-9,NA,CASSLGQNSEKLFF,TGTGCCAGCAGCTTGGGACAGAATAGTGAAAAACTGTTTTTT
NA,TRBJ1-2,TRBV28,NA,CASRHYGYTF,TGTGCCAGCAGGCATTATGGCTACACCTTC
NA,TRBJ1-2,TRBV19,NA,CASNRPGGYELGYTF,TGTGCCAGTAACCGGCCGGGGGGATACGAGTTGGGCTACACCTTC
NA,TRBJ2-3,TRBV27,NA,CASSLGDSTDTQYF,TGTGCCAGCAGTTTAGGCGATAGCACAGATACGCAGTATTTT
NA,TRBJ1-4,TRBV28,NA,CASSGRGFEKLFF,TGTGCCAGCAGTGGTAGGGGTTTCGAAAAACTGTTTTTT
NA,TRBJ1-6,TRBV18,NA,CASSPFSGQNNSPLHF,TGTGCCAGCTCACCATTCTCGGGACAAAATAATTCACCCCTCCACTTT
NA,TRBJ1-1,TRBV6-5,once,CASSSAVVGMNTEAFF,TGTGCCAGCAGTTCCGCCGTGGTAGGCATGAACACTGAAGCTTTCTTT
NA,TRBJ1-2,TRBV5-1,NA,CASSLGTANQNYGYTF,TGCGCCAGCAGCTTGGGGACGGCCAACCAGAACTATGGCTACACCTTC
NA,TRBJ1-1,TRBV7-2,NA,CASSLGTVSEAFF,TGTGCCAGCAGCTTAGGGACAGTCTCGGAAGCTTTCTTT
NA,TRBJ2-1,TRBV25-1,NA,CASSVERYNEQFF,TGTGCCAGCAGTGTGGAGCGGTACAATGAGCAGTTCTTC
NA,TRBJ1-1,TRBV11-2,NA,CASIDSPFPSRTEAFF,TGTGCCAGCATCGACTCCCCCTTCCCGTCCAGGACCGAAGCTTTCTTT
NA,TRBJ2-1,TRBV7-3,NA,CASSLIGMNEQFF,TGTGCCAGCAGCTTAATCGGAATGAATGAGCAGTTCTTC
NA,TRBJ2-3,TRBV4-1,NA,CASSQAIVTDTQYF,TGCGCCAGCAGCCAAGCTATAGTGACAGATACGCAGTATTTT
NA,TRBJ1-2,TRBV11-3,NA,CASSLEGVNYGYTF,TGTGCCAGCAGCTTAGAAGGTGTTAACTATGGCTACACCTTC
NA,TRBJ1-5,TRBV18,once,CASSPGGGLMDQPQHF,TGTGCCAGCTCACCGGGAGGGGGGCTCATGGATCAGCCCCAGCATTTT
NA,TRBJ1-1,TRBV7-3,NA,CASSSGRWAYTEAFF,TGTGCCAGCAGCTCGGGACGGTGGGCCTACACTGAAGCTTTCTTT
NA,TRBJ1-5,TRBV21-1,once,CASSQNRDSNQPQHF,TGTGCCAGCAGCCAAAACCGGGACAGCAATCAGCCCCAGCATTTT
TRBD1,TRBJ2-7,TRBV10-3,NA,CAIRGTGWSYEQYF,TGTGCCATCAGGGGGACAGGGTGGTCCTACGAGCAGTACTTC